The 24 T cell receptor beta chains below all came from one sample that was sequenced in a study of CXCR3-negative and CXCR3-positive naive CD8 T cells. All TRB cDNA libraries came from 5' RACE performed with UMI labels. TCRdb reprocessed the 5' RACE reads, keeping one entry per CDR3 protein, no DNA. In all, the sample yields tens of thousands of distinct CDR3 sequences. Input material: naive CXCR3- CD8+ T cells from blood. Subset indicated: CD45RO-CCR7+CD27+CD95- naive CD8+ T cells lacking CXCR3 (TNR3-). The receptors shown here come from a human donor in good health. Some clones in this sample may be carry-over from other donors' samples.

The CDR3 protein is CASSLRRTEAFF. The V and J genes are TRBV2 and TRBJ1-1. The CDR3 has 12 residues. Germline V gene data show CDR1 as SNHLY and CDR2 as FYNNEI.

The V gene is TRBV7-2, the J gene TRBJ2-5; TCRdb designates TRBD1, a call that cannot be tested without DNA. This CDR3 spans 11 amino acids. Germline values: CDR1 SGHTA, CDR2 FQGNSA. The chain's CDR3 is CASSTSPAQYF.

The CDR3 protein is CASSFPRGTYEQYF. The chain uses TRBV28 and TRBJ2-7; lacking DNA, the TRBD1 call made by TCRdb goes unchecked. This CDR3 contains 14 residues. Germline V lookup: CDR1 MDHEN, CDR2 SYDVKM.

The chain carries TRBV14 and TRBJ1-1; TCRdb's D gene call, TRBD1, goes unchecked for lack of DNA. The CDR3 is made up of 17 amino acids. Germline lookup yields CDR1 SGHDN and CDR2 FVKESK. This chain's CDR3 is CASSPLPGQGTSTEAFF.

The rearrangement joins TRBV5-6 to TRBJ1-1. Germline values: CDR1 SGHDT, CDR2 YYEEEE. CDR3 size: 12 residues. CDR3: CASSFVGEQAFF.

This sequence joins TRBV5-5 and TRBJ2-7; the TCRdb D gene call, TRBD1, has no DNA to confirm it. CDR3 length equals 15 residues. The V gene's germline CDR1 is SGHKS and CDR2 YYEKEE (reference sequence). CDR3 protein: CASSHPGQGIYEQYF.

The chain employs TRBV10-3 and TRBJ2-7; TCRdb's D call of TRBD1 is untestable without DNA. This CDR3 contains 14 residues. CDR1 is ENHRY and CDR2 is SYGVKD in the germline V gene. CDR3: CAIQVGTGVHEQYF.

This CDR3 reads CASSPTPEGNTEAFF. V is TRBV28 and J is TRBJ1-1. The germline V gene has CDR1 MDHEN and CDR2 SYDVKM. This CDR3 has 15 residues.

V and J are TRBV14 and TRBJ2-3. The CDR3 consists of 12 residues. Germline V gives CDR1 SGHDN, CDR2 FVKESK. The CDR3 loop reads CASSHKPYTQYF.

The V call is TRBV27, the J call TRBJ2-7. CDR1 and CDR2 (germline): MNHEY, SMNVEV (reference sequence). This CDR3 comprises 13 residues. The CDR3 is CASADAGFGEQYF.

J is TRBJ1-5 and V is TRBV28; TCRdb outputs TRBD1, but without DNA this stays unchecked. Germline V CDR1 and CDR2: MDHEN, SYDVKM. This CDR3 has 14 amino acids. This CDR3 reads CASSSGQGNQPQHF.

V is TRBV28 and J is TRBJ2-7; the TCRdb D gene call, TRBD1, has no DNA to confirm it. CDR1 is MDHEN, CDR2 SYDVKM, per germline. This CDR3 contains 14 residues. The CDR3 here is CASSPPDRNYEQYF.

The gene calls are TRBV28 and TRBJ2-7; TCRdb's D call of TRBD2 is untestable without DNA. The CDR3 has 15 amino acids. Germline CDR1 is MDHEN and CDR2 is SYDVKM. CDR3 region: CASLRLAGAGYEQYF.

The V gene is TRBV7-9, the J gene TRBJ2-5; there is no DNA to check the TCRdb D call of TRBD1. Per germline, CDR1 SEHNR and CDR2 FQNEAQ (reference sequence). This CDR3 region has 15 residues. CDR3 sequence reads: CASSNPGATDGTQYF.

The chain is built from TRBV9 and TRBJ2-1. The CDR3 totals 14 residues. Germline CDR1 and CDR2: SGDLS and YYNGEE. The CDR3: CASSVGSGYNEQFF.

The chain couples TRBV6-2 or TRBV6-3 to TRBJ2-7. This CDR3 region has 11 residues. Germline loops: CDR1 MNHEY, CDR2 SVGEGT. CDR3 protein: CAAGRTYEQYF.

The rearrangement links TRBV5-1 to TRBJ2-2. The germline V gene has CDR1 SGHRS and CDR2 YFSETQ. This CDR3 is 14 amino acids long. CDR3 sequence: CASSTRTNTGELFF.

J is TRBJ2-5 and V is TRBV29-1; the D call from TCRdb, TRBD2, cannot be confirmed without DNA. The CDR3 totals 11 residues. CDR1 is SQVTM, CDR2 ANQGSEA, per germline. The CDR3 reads CSVDGEETQYF. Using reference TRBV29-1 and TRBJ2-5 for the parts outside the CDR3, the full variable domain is SAVISQKPSRDICQRGTSLTIQCQVDSQVTMMFWYRQQPGQSLTLIATANQGSEATYESGFVIDKFPISRPNLTFSTLTVSNMSPEDSSIYLCSVDGEETQYFGPGTRLLVL.

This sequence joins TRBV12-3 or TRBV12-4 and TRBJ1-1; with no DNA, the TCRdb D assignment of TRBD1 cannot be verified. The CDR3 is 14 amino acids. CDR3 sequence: CASTPQGGGPEAFF.

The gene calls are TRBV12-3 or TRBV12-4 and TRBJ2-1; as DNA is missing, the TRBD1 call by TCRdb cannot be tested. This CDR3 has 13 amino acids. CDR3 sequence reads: CASRSTGGNEQFF.

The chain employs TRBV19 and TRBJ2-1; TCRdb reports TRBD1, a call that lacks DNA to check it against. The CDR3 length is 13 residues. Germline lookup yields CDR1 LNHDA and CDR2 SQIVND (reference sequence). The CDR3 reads CASSIQGVEEQFF.

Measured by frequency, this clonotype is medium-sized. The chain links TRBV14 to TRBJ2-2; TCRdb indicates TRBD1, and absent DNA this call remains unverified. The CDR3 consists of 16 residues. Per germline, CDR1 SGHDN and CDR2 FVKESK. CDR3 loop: CASSQAAGRITGELFF.

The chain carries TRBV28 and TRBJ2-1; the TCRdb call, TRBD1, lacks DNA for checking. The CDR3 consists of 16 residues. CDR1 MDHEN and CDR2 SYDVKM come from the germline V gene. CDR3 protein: CASSSVGGPAYNEQFF.

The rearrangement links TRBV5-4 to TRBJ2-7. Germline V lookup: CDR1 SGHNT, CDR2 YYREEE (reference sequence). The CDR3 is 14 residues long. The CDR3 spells CASSRTGSSYEQYF.